The 22 T cell receptor beta chains given below trace back to one sample, sequenced in a study of shared clonotypes between healthy human individuals. Naive CD8 populations comprised CD45RO-negative cells positively selected for CCR7, excluding terminally differentiated effector memory CD45RA+ cells. The assay was immunoSEQ multiplex PCR, and TCRdb's table has in-frame clones only and misses some. The table records roughly 590,000 clones, around 95% of them present only once. Specimen: naive CD8+ T cells sorted from blood. These receptor sequences come from a woman in her 30s in good health.

This chain joins TRBV7-9 and TRBJ2-2, with TRBD2 identical over 8 bases. V gave up 6 bases and J gave up 2 bases; unmatched junction bases: 8. Germline V lookup: CDR1 SEHNR, CDR2 FQNEAQ (reference sequence). This CDR3 spans 16 amino acids. CDR3 sequence (DNA): TGTGCCAGCAGTCCAATAGCGGGAATTAACACCGGGGAGCTGTTTTTT. Protein: CASSPIAGINTGELFF. The full variable domain, its missing parts supplied by reference TRBV7-9 and TRBJ2-2, is DTGVSQNPRHKITKRGQNVTFRCDPISEHNRLYWYRQTLGQGPEFLTYFQNEAQLEKSRLLSDRFSAERPKGSFSTLEIQRTEQGDSAMYLCASSPIAGINTGELFFGEGSRLTVL.

The chain carries TRBV7-8 and TRBJ2-7; the match to TRBD2 covers 9 bases. Trimming took 5 bases from V and 3 from J; bases not matched to a gene: 11. Germline CDR1 reads SGHVS; CDR2 reads FQNEAQ. The CDR3 has 16 residues. CDR3 protein: CASSPFWGTSSYEQYF. The DNA for the CDR3 is TGTGCCAGCAGCCCCTTTTGGGGGACTAGCAGCTACGAGCAGTACTTC.

This sequence joins TRBV25-1 and TRBJ2-1; no firm D call. Per germline, CDR1 MGHDK and CDR2 SYGVNS. The CDR3 spans 11 residues. Deletions cut 10 bases from V and 7 bases from J, with 11 bases between. The CDR3, as DNA: TGTGCCACCTCGTGGGGAAATGAGCAGTTCTTC. This gives the protein CATSWGNEQFF.

The V and J genes are TRBV2 and TRBJ2-7; D call uncertain. The CDR3 spans 16 residues. Germline-derived CDR1 and CDR2 are SNHLY and FYNNEI. Trimming took 2 bases from V and 2 from J, leaving 16 bases between them. This CDR3 reads CASSELPRAVTYEQYF. The CDR3 DNA reads TGTGCCAGCAGTGAACTCCCCCGGGCGGTTACCTACGAGCAGTACTTC.

The chain has TRBV6-5 and TRBJ2-2; possible D gene TRBD2, 6 bases. Germline values: CDR1 MNHEY, CDR2 SVGAGI. V lost 6 bases and J lost 5, with 16 bases in between. CDR3 size: 15 residues. The DNA for the CDR3 is TGTGCCAGCAGGGGGGGTGCCCTTGGGACCGGGGAGCTGTTTTTT. It codes for CASRGGALGTGELFF.

The V gene is TRBV19, the J gene TRBJ2-1; 12 nucleotides match TRBD2. Trimming at V came to 0 bases and at J to 9 bases, leaving 9 bases not matched to a gene. This CDR3 has 17 residues. Germline V CDR1 and CDR2: LNHDA, SQIVND (reference sequence). Written as DNA, the CDR3 is TGTGCCAGTAGTATAGACTCGCTAGCGGGAGGGCCCGCTGAGCAGTTCTTC. Translation gives CASSIDSLAGGPAEQFF.

The chain couples TRBV5-1 to TRBJ2-2; 13 bases match TRBD2. Germline lookup yields CDR1 SGHRS and CDR2 YFSETQ. The CDR3 runs to 18 residues. Trimming cost V 5 bases and J 1 base; bases outside gene matches: 8. The CDR3 nucleotides are TGCGCCAGCAGAGAGACTAGCGGGAGGCTCGGGAACACCGGGGAGCTGTTTTTT. Its protein product is CASRETSGRLGNTGELFF.

V gene TRBV2 combines with J gene TRBJ2-4; the D is unclear. The germline V gene encodes CDR1 SNHLY and CDR2 FYNNEI. V was cut by 6 bases and J by 0 bases, with 9 bases left in between. The CDR3 is 14 amino acids. CDR3 protein: CASRRLLAKNIQYF. CDR3 nucleotide sequence: TGTGCCAGCAGGCGACTTTTAGCCAAAAACATTCAGTACTTC.

The genes are TRBV27 and TRBJ2-7, with D hard to call. The CDR3 spans 13 residues. The germline CDR1 and CDR2 sequences are MNHEY and SMNVEV (reference sequence). V shed 5 bases and J shed 0 bases, with 8 bases lying between them. For the CDR3, the DNA is TGTGCCAGCAGTATCGGGTCCTCCTACGAGCAGTACTTC. Translation: CASSIGSSYEQYF.

This chain connects TRBV25-1 to TRBJ2-1, with D tentatively TRBD1 (6 bases). The CDR3 sequence is 14 residues long. With 3 bases removed from V and 1 base from J, the gap between germline ends came to 7 bases. Germline assignment: CDR1 MGHDK and CDR2 SYGVNS. CDR3 loop: CASSDQGSYNEQFF. The DNA for the CDR3 is TGTGCCAGCAGTGATCAGGGGTCCTACAATGAGCAGTTCTTC. Complete variable domain (other parts from reference TRBV25-1 and TRBJ2-1): EADIYQTPRYLVIGTGKKITLECSQTMGHDKMYWYQQDPGMELHLIHYSYGVNSTEKGDLSSESTVSRIRTEHFPLTLESARPSHTSQYLCASSDQGSYNEQFFGPGTRLTVL.

The CDR3 region is CASKRTEDYGYTF. CDR3 coding DNA: TGTGCCAGTAAGAGGACAGAAGACTATGGCTACACCTTC. This chain connects TRBV27 to TRBJ1-2; D might be TRBD1 (6 bases). The CDR3 totals 13 residues. Germline loops: CDR1 MNHEY, CDR2 SMNVEV (reference sequence). V was clipped by 9 bases and J by 3 bases, with 14 bases between them.

CDR3 bases: TGTGCCAGCAGTTCCGTGACCGCGGGTACGGATACGCAGTATTTT. As protein: CASSSVTAGTDTQYF. The gene calls are TRBV27 and TRBJ2-3; a possible D gene is TRBD2 (5 bases). The CDR3 has 15 residues. Germline V CDR1 and CDR2: MNHEY, SMNVEV (reference sequence). Deletions cut 4 bases from V and 6 bases from J, with 17 bases between.

CDR3 sequence reads: CASSAPLGNTEAFF. CDR3 nucleotide sequence: TGTGCCAGCAGCGCCCCCTTGGGGAACACTGAAGCTTTCTTT. The chain is built from TRBV9 and TRBJ1-1, with D uncertain. The V gene's germline CDR1 is SGDLS and CDR2 YYNGEE. V was shortened by 3 bases and J by 1 base, with 10 bases between the two germline ends. The CDR3 extends over 14 amino acids.

The V call is TRBV5-8, the J call TRBJ2-5, with 7 bases that match TRBD1. The CDR3 consists of 14 residues. J gave up 5 bases and V 0 bases, and 4 bases lay outside the gene matches. Germline CDR1 SGHTS, CDR2 YDEGEE. The CDR3: CASSLEGAVETQYF. Written as DNA, the CDR3 is TGTGCCAGCAGCTTGGAGGGGGCGGTGGAGACCCAGTACTTC.

V is TRBV7-9 and J is TRBJ2-2, with D perhaps matching TRBD2 (6 bases). The CDR3 contains 17 residues. The V and J ends lost 4 bases and 6 bases respectively, with 21 bases between them. Germline CDR1 reads SEHNR; CDR2 reads FQNEAQ (reference sequence). The CDR3 DNA sequence: TGTGCCAGCAGCTATGCCCCGGGACTTAAAAGCGCCGGGGAGCTGTTTTTT. This translates into CASSYAPGLKSAGELFF. Together with reference TRBV7-9 and TRBJ2-2, the CDR3 gives the full variable domain: DTGVSQNPRHKITKRGQNVTFRCDPISEHNRLYWYRQTLGQGPEFLTYFQNEAQLEKSRLLSDRFSAERPKGSFSTLEIQRTEQGDSAMYLCASSYAPGLKSAGELFFGEGSRLTVL.

This sequence joins TRBV27 and TRBJ2-1; 10 positions match TRBD2. Losses at the gene ends were 3 bases for V and 9 bases for J; bases not matched to a gene: 5. Germline V gene data show CDR1 as MNHEY and CDR2 as SMNVEV (reference sequence). This CDR3 region has 14 residues. CDR3 sequence: CASSFLAGVVEQFF. For the CDR3, the DNA is TGTGCCAGCAGTTTCCTAGCGGGAGTGGTTGAGCAGTTCTTC.

This rearrangement joins TRBV11-3 to TRBJ2-3; no definite D call. CDR1 and CDR2 from the germline V gene are SGHNT and YENEEA. Trimming removed 5 bases from V and 2 bases from J, with 11 bases in between. The CDR3 is made up of 14 amino acids. CDR3 sequence reads: CASSNDTYTDTQYF. The DNA for the CDR3 is TGTGCCAGCAGCAACGACACCTACACAGATACGCAGTATTTT.

The chain couples TRBV19 to TRBJ2-2, with 11 nucleotides matching TRBD2. Germline CDR1 reads LNHDA; CDR2 reads SQIVND (reference sequence). Trimming took 5 bases from V and 6 from J; bases not matched to a gene: 8. The CDR3 consists of 16 residues. CDR3 nucleotide sequence: TGTGCCAGTAGTCGGTTAGCGGGAGGGCCCCCCGGGGAGCTGTTTTTT. Residues: CASSRLAGGPPGELFF.

This chain uses TRBV2 with TRBJ2-5, with D tentatively TRBD1 (6 bases). CDR1 and CDR2 (germline): SNHLY, FYNNEI. V was clipped by 2 bases and J by 4 bases, with 20 bases between them. This CDR3 spans 17 amino acids. DNA of the CDR3: TGTGCCAGCAGTGAAAATGGCTGGGACATCCTTAGAGAGACCCAGTACTTC. As protein: CASSENGWDILRETQYF.

This chain uses TRBV27 with TRBJ1-1; TRBD1 might be the D (6 bases). In germline, CDR1 is MNHEY, CDR2 SMNVEV (reference sequence). CDR3 size: 15 residues. Deletions cut 1 base from V and 3 bases from J, with 12 bases between. The CDR3 nucleotides read TGTGCCAGCAGTTTATACGGGGGCTTGGACACTGAAGCTTTCTTT. This codes for CASSLYGGLDTEAFF.

The chain carries TRBV6-5 and TRBJ1-1, with 9 bases identical to TRBD1. Germline V gene sequence: CDR1 MNHEY, CDR2 SVGAGI. V shed 2 bases, J shed 8 bases, and the junction held 6 bases outside the gene matches. The CDR3 consists of 14 residues. The CDR3 nucleotides read TGTGCCAGCAGTTACGGACAGGGGCTGGGGGAAGCTTTCTTT. Translated, it gives CASSYGQGLGEAFF.

The genes are TRBV11-2 and TRBJ2-5; D might be TRBD1 or TRBD2, each matching 5 bases. This CDR3 contains 14 residues. CDR1 SGHAT and CDR2 FQNNGV come from the germline V gene. V shed 5 bases and J shed 5 bases, with 15 bases lying between them. The DNA for the CDR3 is TGTGCCAGCAGCCACGAGGGGCCCCGGGAGACCCAGTACTTC. Translated: CASSHEGPRETQYF.